This T cell receptor beta chain is from a study of cytomegalovirus exposure and HLA in healthy donors. Assay: immunoSEQ multiplex PCR; the TCRdb copy retains only in-frame clones and omits some. The sample yields about 330,000 clones, more than 80% seen once. Per the germline V gene, CDR1 is SGDLS and CDR2 is YYNGEE. The length of the CDR3 is 14 residues. Losses at the gene ends were 4 bases for V and 6 bases for J; bases not matched to a gene: 6. The chain uses TRBV9 and TRBJ2-7, with 11 positions matching TRBD1. This TCR was sampled from a woman aged 18-35 years in good health and CMV-seronegative. Sequencing input: PBMCs. CDR3 in amino acids: CASSTDRGPFEQYF. The CDR3 nucleotides are TGTGCCAGCAGCACGGACAGGGGGCCGTTCGAGCAGTACTTC.